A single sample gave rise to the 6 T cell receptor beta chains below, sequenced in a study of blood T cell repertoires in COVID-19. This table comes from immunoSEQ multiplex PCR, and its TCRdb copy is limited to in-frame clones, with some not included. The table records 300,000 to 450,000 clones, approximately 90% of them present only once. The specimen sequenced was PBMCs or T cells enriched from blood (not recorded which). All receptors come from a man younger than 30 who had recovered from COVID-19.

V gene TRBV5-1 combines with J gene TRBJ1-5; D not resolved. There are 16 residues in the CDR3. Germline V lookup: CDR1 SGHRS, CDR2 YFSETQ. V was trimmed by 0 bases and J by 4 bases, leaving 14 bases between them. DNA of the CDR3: TGCGCCAGCAGCTTGGAAGTTTCAGATTCTAATCAGCCCCAGCATTTT. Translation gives CASSLEVSDSNQPQHF. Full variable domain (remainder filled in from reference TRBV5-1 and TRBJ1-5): KAGVTQTPRYLIKTRGQQVTLSCSPISGHRSVSWYQQTPGQGLQFLFEYFSETQRNKGNFPGRFSGRQFSNSRSEMNVSTLELGDSALYLCASSLEVSDSNQPQHFGDGTRLSIL.

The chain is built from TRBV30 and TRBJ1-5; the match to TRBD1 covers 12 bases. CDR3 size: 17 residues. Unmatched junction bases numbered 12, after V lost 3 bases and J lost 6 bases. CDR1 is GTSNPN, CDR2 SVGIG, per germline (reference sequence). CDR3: CAWSPGTGGLRVQPQHF. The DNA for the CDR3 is TGTGCCTGGAGCCCCGGGACAGGGGGCCTCCGCGTTCAGCCCCAGCATTTT.

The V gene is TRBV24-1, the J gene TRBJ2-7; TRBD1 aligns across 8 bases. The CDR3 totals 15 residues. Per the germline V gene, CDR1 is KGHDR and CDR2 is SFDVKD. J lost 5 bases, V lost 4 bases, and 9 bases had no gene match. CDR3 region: CATSDPGQGGNEQYF. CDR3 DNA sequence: TGTGCCACCAGTGACCCCGGACAGGGAGGTAACGAGCAGTACTTC.

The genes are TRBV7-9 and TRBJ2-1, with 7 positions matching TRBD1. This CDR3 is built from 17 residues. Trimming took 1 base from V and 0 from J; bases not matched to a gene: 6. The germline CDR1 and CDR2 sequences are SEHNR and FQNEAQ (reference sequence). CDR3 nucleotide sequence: TGTGCCAGCAGCTTAGGAGGGGCAGGGGGCTCCTACAATGAGCAGTTCTTC. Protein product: CASSLGGAGGSYNEQFF. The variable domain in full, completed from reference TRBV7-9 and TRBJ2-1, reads DTGVSQNPRHKITKRGQNVTFRCDPISEHNRLYWYRQTLGQGPEFLTYFQNEAQLEKSRLLSDRFSAERPKGSFSTLEIQRTEQGDSAMYLCASSLGGAGGSYNEQFFGPGTRLTVL.

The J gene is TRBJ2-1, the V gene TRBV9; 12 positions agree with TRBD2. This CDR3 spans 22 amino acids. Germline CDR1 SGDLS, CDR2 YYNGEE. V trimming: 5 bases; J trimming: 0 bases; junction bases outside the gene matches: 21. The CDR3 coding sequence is TGTGCCAGCAGTACCCCCACGCGACTAGCGGGGGTTACCACCAGCTCCTACAATGAGCAGTTCTTC. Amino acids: CASSTPTRLAGVTTSSYNEQFF. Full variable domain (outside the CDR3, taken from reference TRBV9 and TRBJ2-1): DSGVTQTPKHLITATGQRVTLRCSPRSGDLSVYWYQQSLDQGLQFLIQYYNGEERAKGNILERFSAQQFPDLHSELNLSSLELGDSALYFCASSTPTRLAGVTTSSYNEQFFGPGTRLTVL.

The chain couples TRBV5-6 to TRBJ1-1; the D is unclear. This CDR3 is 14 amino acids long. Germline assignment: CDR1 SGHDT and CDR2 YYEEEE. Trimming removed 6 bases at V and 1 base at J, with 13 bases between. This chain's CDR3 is CASTLGGKNTEAFF. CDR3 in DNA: TGTGCCAGCACCCTGGGAGGGAAGAACACTGAAGCTTTCTTT.